Shown below are 2 T cell receptor beta chains from a single sample sequenced in a study of T cells in Graves' hyperthyroidism and ophthalmopathy. Amplification yielded TCR beta CDR3 regions, with RNA transcripts as the source. HTBI primers were employed in a first-round RT-PCR of the TCR CDR3. TCRdb called the multiplex PCR reads again in MiXCR, with one record for every CDR3 protein. The sample gives some 180,000 distinct CDR3 sequences, around 15% of which show up once; 25% to 30% is in the top ten. Sequenced sample: blood. The receptors stem from a woman aged 45-65 years with Graves' hyperthyroidism.

This clonotype was detected many times. V usage is TRBV27 and J usage is TRBJ1-6; the match to TRBD1 covers 7 bases. Trimming took 6 bases from V and 7 from J; bases not matched to a gene: 6. The germline CDR1 and CDR2 sequences are MNHEY and SMNVEV (reference sequence). The CDR3 extends over 14 amino acids. Here the CDR3 reads CASSPGGGNSPLHF. DNA of the CDR3: TGTGCCAGCAGCCCAGGGGGGGGAAATTCACCCCTCCACTTT.

There are a few counts of this clonotype. V gene TRBV27 combines with J gene TRBJ1-4, with D unresolved. V was shortened by 5 bases and J by 8 bases, with 9 bases between the two germline ends. From germline, CDR1 is MNHEY and CDR2 SMNVEV (reference sequence). This CDR3 is built from 12 residues. CDR3 nucleotide sequence: TGTGCCAGCAGTCCGAACAAGGAAAAACTGTTTTTT. This gives the protein CASSPNKEKLFF. The whole variable domain, remainder taken from reference TRBV27 and TRBJ1-4, is EAQVTQNPRYLITVTGKKLTVTCSQNMNHEYMSWYRQDPGLGLRQIYYSMNVEVTDKGDVPEGYKVSRKEKRNFPLILESPSPNQTSLYFCASSPNKEKLFFGSGTQLSVL.